The clone carrying this TCR beta chain has a handful of counts. This sample stems from a study of blood T cell repertoires in COVID-19. Produced via immunoSEQ multiplex PCR; TCRdb's table is partial and in-frame only. The repertoire includes 160,000 or so clones, approximately 81% of them detected once, and about 5% sits in the top ten. The J segment lost 4 bases and the V segment lost 9 bases, leaving 8 bases of the junction unmatched. The germline V gene has CDR1 ENHRY and CDR2 SYGVKD. The CDR3 totals 14 residues. The receptor's source is a woman in her forties with acute COVID-19. Sequencing was carried out using PBMCs or T cells enriched from blood (not recorded which). The J gene is TRBJ1-5, the V gene TRBV10-3; 8 bases line up with TRBD1. The CDR3 here is CAISRDRSNQPQHF. The CDR3 coding sequence is TGTGCCATTAGCCGGGACAGGAGTAATCAGCCCCAGCATTTT.